One sample yielded the 6 T cell receptor beta chains listed below, sequenced in a study of blood T cell repertoires in COVID-19. The protocol was immunoSEQ multiplex PCR, while the TCRdb copy is restricted to in-frame clones and leaves out a portion. The table records 120,000 to 150,000 clones, about 87% of them present only once. The source material was peripheral blood. These receptors originate from a woman aged 80 or older with acute or convalescent COVID-19.

The rearrangement uses TRBV4-1 and TRBJ2-1; D is possibly TRBD2 (7 bases). The CDR3 totals 16 residues. The germline V and J ends were trimmed by 4 bases and 0 bases, with 13 bases remaining between them. Germline assignment: CDR1 MGHRA and CDR2 YSYEKL. The CDR3 DNA sequence: TGCGCCAGCAGCCTAGGGGGGGGTCGCTCCTACAATGAGCAGTTCTTC. It is translated as CASSLGGGRSYNEQFF.

The chain carries TRBV28 and TRBJ1-1; 7 bases are shared with TRBD1. The CDR3 spans 13 residues. Per germline, CDR1 MDHEN and CDR2 SYDVKM. V shed 7 bases and J 1 base; nucleotides not matched to a gene: 3. The CDR3 loop reads CASIDRANTEAFF. In DNA, the CDR3 is TGTGCCAGCATTGACAGGGCGAACACTGAAGCTTTCTTT.

The rearrangement uses TRBV6-2 or TRBV6-3 and TRBJ2-7; weak D call: TRBD1 (6 bases). Germline CDR1 reads MNHEY; CDR2 reads SVGEGT. The CDR3 totals 15 residues. The V gene lost 3 bases and the J gene lost 2 bases, with 14 bases spanning the gap. CDR3 sequence: CASSYLRTATYEQYF. The CDR3, as DNA: TGTGCCAGCAGTTATCTTCGGACAGCTACCTACGAGCAGTACTTC.

The V and J genes are TRBV30 and TRBJ1-1; D gene uncertain. V dropped 0 bases and J dropped 0 bases, with 8 bases sitting between them. This CDR3 has 14 amino acids. Germline CDR1 GTSNPN, CDR2 SVGIG (reference sequence). The CDR3 reads CAWSVHSLNTEAFF. In DNA, the CDR3 is TGTGCCTGGAGTGTACACAGCCTGAACACTGAAGCTTTCTTT.

The gene calls are TRBV30 and TRBJ1-6, with D possibly being TRBD1 (6 bases). Trimming cost V 4 bases and J 3 bases, with 7 bases left between them. CDR3 length: 13 residues. Germline CDR1 and CDR2: GTSNPN and SVGIG (reference sequence). For the CDR3, the DNA is TGTGCCTGGAACAGGGACTATAATTCACCCCTCCACTTT. Its protein is CAWNRDYNSPLHF.

V usage is TRBV6-2 or TRBV6-3 and J usage is TRBJ2-2; D may be TRBD1 (6 bases). The ends were cut back, 5 bases at V and 4 bases at J, with 14 bases in the middle. The CDR3 is 15 residues long. Germline V gene data show CDR1 as MNHEY and CDR2 as SVGEGT. Here the CDR3 reads CASSPLQQGTGELFF. CDR3 in DNA: TGTGCCAGCAGTCCGCTCCAACAGGGCACCGGGGAGCTGTTTTTT.